The entry that follows covers one T cell receptor beta chain sequence. Antigen: not known. Intraepithelial and lamina propria lymphocytes were freed from processed graft tissue. Profiled with immunoSEQ multiplex PCR; TCRdb holds only in-frame clones, not every one. The data contain approximately 3,000 clones, approximately 74% of them seen just once; the ten biggest clones take up roughly 9.1%. V shed 1 base and J shed 1 base, with 9 bases lying between them. This CDR3 has 15 residues. Germline CDR1 reads MNHNS; CDR2 reads SASEGT. The data originate from a study of graft-versus-host responses after intestinal transplantation. Overall study context: The recipients all started with anti-thymocyte globulin induction and then took tacrolimus and steroids for about three years.

Findings and caveats of the study: Some GvH clones were seen earlier in gut or blood, suggesting intestinal origin. HvG clone declines early post-transplant were associated with peak circulating GvH levels. Those patients showing graft-donor T cell macrochimerism displayed high graft-versus-host to host-versus-graft clonal ratios in allografts.

The sample in question was ileum tissue, obtained approximately 5 and 7 days after intestinal transplantation. This clonotype was sampled from a human patient who received an intestinal transplant, so some T cells may come from the graft donor. The chain carries TRBV6-1 and TRBJ2-3; D call uncertain. The CDR3 is CASSEGGGGTDTQYF. CDR3 in DNA: TGTGCCAGCAGTGAAGGCGGCGGTGGCACAGATACGCAGTATTTT.